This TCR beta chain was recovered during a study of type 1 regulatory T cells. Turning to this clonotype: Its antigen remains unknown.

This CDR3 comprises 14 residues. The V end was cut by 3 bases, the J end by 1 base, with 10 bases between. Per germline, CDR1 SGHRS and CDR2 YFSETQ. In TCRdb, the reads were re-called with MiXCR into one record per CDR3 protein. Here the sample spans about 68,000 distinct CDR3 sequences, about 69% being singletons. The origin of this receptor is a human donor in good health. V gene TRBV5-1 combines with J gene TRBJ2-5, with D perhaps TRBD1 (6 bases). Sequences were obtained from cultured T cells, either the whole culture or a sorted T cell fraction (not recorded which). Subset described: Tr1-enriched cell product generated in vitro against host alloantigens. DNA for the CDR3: TGCGCCAGCAGCTCCCAAGGGGGCCAAGAGACCCAGTACTTC. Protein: CASSSQGGQETQYF.